A single sample is the source of the 19 T cell receptor beta chains below, sequenced in a study of Tregs in tolerant kidney transplant recipients. Sequenced by immunoSEQ multiplex PCR; TCRdb stores in-frame clones only, minus some. The profile covers under 95,000 clones, with about 91% appearing a single time and about 0.34% taken by the ten largest. Sequencing was performed on Tregs from blood, taken before the transplant. These receptors all stem from a human donor who received a combined kidney and bone marrow transplant.

The rearrangement links TRBV6-1 to TRBJ2-5; 13 bases line up with TRBD2. This CDR3 is built from 15 residues. After removal of 5 bases from V and 5 bases from J, the junction contained 5 bases not matched to a gene. Per the germline V gene, CDR1 is MNHNS and CDR2 is SASEGT. In nucleotides, the CDR3 is TGTGCCAGCAGTACCGGACTAGCGGGAGTCGAGACCCAGTACTTC. It specifies CASSTGLAGVETQYF.

The rearrangement uses TRBV10-3 and TRBJ2-7; D is undetermined. CDR1 and CDR2 from the germline V gene are ENHRY and SYGVKD. V was trimmed by 0 bases and J by 2 bases, leaving 8 bases between them. The CDR3 has 14 amino acids. CDR3 DNA sequence: TGTGCCATCAGTGAGTCGGGCAGCCCCTACGAGCAGTACTTC. Translating it yields CAISESGSPYEQYF.

This clone appeared a single time. CDR3 residues: CASSTLTNQPQHF. The CDR3 DNA sequence: TGTGCCAGCAGTACGCTAACCAATCAGCCCCAGCATTTT. The chain recombines TRBV28 with TRBJ1-5; no firm D call. The CDR3 covers 13 residues. The V and J ends lost 5 bases and 3 bases respectively, with 8 bases between them. Germline CDR1 reads MDHEN; CDR2 reads SYDVKM. Using reference TRBV28 and TRBJ1-5 for the parts outside the CDR3, the full variable domain is DVKVTQSSRYLVKRTGEKVFLECVQDMDHENMFWYRQDPGLGLRLIYFSYDVKMKEKGDIPEGYSVSREKKERFSLILESASTNQTSMYLCASSTLTNQPQHFGDGTRLSIL.

This chain uses TRBV28 with TRBJ2-7, with D perhaps being TRBD1 or TRBD2 (5 bases each). Germline CDR1 MDHEN, CDR2 SYDVKM. The CDR3 runs 15 residues. V lost 7 bases to trimming and J lost 0 bases, with 16 bases between them. CDR3 sequence: CASKGMGPSSYEQYF. CDR3 bases: TGTGCCAGCAAAGGGATGGGACCGAGCTCCTACGAGCAGTACTTC.

CDR3 bases: TGCGCCAGCAGCCAAGATACGGGGACGGGGCAGTACTTC. Amino acid sequence: CASSQDTGTGQYF. V usage is TRBV4-1 and J usage is TRBJ2-5; D might be TRBD1 or TRBD2, each matching 5 bases. Per germline, CDR1 MGHRA and CDR2 YSYEKL. V was pared by 0 bases and J by 11 bases, with 13 bases between. The CDR3 runs 13 residues.

The chain links TRBV6-1 to TRBJ2-7; either TRBD1 or TRBD2 may fit D (5 bases each). Germline V gives CDR1 MNHNS, CDR2 SASEGT. The CDR3 sequence is 14 residues long. The V and J ends lost 6 bases and 2 bases respectively, with 14 bases between them. Here the CDR3 reads CASRRDRPPYEQYF. The CDR3 nucleotides read TGTGCCAGCAGAAGGGACCGACCTCCCTACGAGCAGTACTTC.

DNA for the CDR3: TGTGCCAGCAGTGGATATGACAGGGGCAATCAGCCCCAGCATTTT. The encoded protein is CASSGYDRGNQPQHF. The rearrangement links TRBV6-1 to TRBJ1-5; 7 bases map to TRBD1. CDR1 and CDR2 from the germline V gene are MNHNS and SASEGT. J gave up 2 bases and V 4 bases, and 5 bases lay outside the gene matches. This CDR3 is built from 15 residues.

V usage is TRBV18 and J usage is TRBJ1-3; unclear D gene. The CDR3 has 14 residues. The germline V gene encodes CDR1 KGHSH and CDR2 LQKENI. V was shortened by 3 bases and J by 0 bases, with 6 bases between the two germline ends. CDR3 nucleotide sequence: TGTGCCAGCTCACCTTGGACCTCTGGAAACACCATATATTTT. Its protein product is CASSPWTSGNTIYF. Full variable domain (missing parts from reference TRBV18 and TRBJ1-3): NAGVMQNPRHLVRRRGQEARLRCSPMKGHSHVYWYRQLPEEGLKFMVYLQKENIIDESGMPKERFSAEFPKEGPSILRIQQVVRGDSAAYFCASSPWTSGNTIYFGEGSWLTVV.

This chain links TRBV9 with TRBJ2-5; 12 nucleotides agree with TRBD2. The end of the DNA is better explained by TRBJ2-7, so the J call may be wrong. The CDR3 contains 14 residues. Germline V gene data show CDR1 as SGDLS and CDR2 as YYNGEE. The CDR3 bases are TGTGCCAGCAGCCCTAGCGGGAGGGTGTACGAGCAGTACTTC. Its protein is CASSPSGRVYEQYF.

This clone came up once. The genes are TRBV2 and TRBJ1-4; D remains ambiguous. CDR3 length equals 18 residues. Trimming left V 0 bases short and J 0 bases short, with 14 bases between. Germline CDR1 reads SNHLY; CDR2 reads FYNNEI. CDR3: CASSEALGNFATNEKLFF. CDR3 coding DNA: TGTGCCAGCAGTGAAGCGCTCGGTAACTTTGCAACTAATGAAAAACTGTTTTTT.

The chain joins TRBV6-5 to TRBJ1-4; a possible D gene is TRBD1 (6 bases). Trimming took off 6 bases at V and 8 bases at J, with 16 bases between the two ends. CDR1 and CDR2 from the germline V gene are MNHEY and SVGAGI. The CDR3 is 14 amino acids. The CDR3 region has the DNA TGTGCCAGCAGACAGGGACTACCCGGCGAAAAACTGTTTTTT. Translated: CASRQGLPGEKLFF.

J is TRBJ2-7 and V is TRBV6-5, with a possible D match to TRBD1 (6 bases). The CDR3 runs to 15 residues. Trimming removed 6 bases at V and 3 bases at J, with 18 bases between. Germline lookup yields CDR1 MNHEY and CDR2 SVGAGI. The DNA for the CDR3 is TGTGCCAGCAGGGATCCTACTAGGGGGATCTACGAGCAGTACTTC. This gives the protein CASRDPTRGIYEQYF.

V usage is TRBV7-2 and J usage is TRBJ1-1, with D tentatively TRBD1 (6 bases). Looked up from germline, CDR1 is SGHTA and CDR2 is FQGNSA. V shed 5 bases and J shed 5 bases, with 15 bases lying between them. The CDR3 is made up of 14 amino acids. CDR3 nucleotide sequence: TGTGCCAGCAGCAACCACAGGGCGGGGACTGAAGCTTTCTTT. Its protein is CASSNHRAGTEAFF.

V is TRBV7-2 and J is TRBJ2-7, with TRBD2 identical over 14 bases. V gave up 5 bases and J gave up 7 bases; unmatched junction bases: 7. There are 15 residues in the CDR3. CDR1 and CDR2 from the germline V gene are SGHTA and FQGNSA. The CDR3 is CASSAQTSGRGEQYF. DNA for the CDR3: TGTGCCAGCAGCGCACAGACTAGCGGGAGGGGTGAGCAGTACTTC.

This clone was seen a single time. The gene calls are TRBV29-1 and TRBJ2-1; 10 nucleotides agree with TRBD2. Germline V CDR1 and CDR2: SQVTM, ANQGSEA. J lost 0 bases, V lost 2 bases, and 13 bases had no gene match. The CDR3 consists of 19 residues. CDR3: CSVEMGSGRFSSSYNEQFF. The DNA of the CDR3 is TGCAGCGTTGAAATGGGTAGCGGGAGGTTCTCGAGCTCCTACAATGAGCAGTTCTTC.

The chain is built from TRBV7-2 and TRBJ2-2; possible D gene TRBD1, 6 bases. Trimming took 3 bases from V and 0 from J, leaving 14 bases between them. CDR3 length equals 17 residues. Germline-derived CDR1 and CDR2 are SGHTA and FQGNSA. The CDR3 loop is CASSLVAGAPNTGELFF. CDR3 bases: TGTGCCAGCAGCTTGGTGGCAGGGGCCCCGAACACCGGGGAGCTGTTTTTT.

The chain uses TRBV9 and TRBJ2-3, with 9 bases that match TRBD2. CDR1 and CDR2 (germline): SGDLS, YYNGEE. CDR3 length: 16 amino acids. J was trimmed by 2 bases and V by 0 bases; bases with no gene match: 4. CDR3 region: CASSVGGGRATDTQYF. The CDR3 nucleotides read TGTGCCAGCAGCGTAGGGGGCGGGAGGGCCACAGATACGCAGTATTTT.

This chain joins TRBV7-3 and TRBJ2-6; D not certain. CDR1 and CDR2 from the germline V gene are SGHTA and FQGTGA. The V and J ends lost 5 bases and 1 base respectively, with 9 bases between them. This CDR3 has 15 residues. DNA for the CDR3: TGTGCCAGCAGCCCTGGTCTATCTGGGGCCAACGTCCTGACTTTC. It yields the protein CASSPGLSGANVLTF.

This chain links TRBV4-3 with TRBJ1-4; D might be TRBD1 (5 bases). CDR1 and CDR2 (germline): LGHNA, YSLEER. The V gene lost 2 bases and the J gene lost 6 bases, with 13 bases spanning the gap. The CDR3 extends over 15 amino acids. CDR3 in amino acids: CASSQLRAVDEKLFF. The CDR3 nucleotides read TGCGCCAGCAGCCAACTCAGGGCCGTCGATGAAAAACTGTTTTTT.